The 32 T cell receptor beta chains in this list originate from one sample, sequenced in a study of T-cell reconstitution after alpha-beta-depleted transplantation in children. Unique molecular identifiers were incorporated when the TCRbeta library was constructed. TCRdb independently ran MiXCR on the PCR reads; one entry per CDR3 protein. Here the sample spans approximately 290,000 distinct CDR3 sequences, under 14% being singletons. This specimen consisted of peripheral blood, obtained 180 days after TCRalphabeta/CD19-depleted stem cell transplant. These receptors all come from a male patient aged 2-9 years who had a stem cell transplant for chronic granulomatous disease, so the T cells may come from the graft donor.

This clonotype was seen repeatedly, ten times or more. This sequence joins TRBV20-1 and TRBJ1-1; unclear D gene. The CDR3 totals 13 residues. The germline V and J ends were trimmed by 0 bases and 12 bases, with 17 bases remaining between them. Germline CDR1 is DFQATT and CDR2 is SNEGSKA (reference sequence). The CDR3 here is CSARESAWGETFF. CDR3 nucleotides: TGCAGTGCTAGAGAGAGTGCCTGGGGAGAAACTTTCTTT.

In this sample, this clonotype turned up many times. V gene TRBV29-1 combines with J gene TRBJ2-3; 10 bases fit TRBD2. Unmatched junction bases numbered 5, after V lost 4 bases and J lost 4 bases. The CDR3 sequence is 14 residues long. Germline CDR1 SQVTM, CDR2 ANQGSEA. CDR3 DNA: TGCAGCGTTGCGGCTAGCGGGAGCGCAGATACGCAGTATTTT. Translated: CSVAASGSADTQYF.

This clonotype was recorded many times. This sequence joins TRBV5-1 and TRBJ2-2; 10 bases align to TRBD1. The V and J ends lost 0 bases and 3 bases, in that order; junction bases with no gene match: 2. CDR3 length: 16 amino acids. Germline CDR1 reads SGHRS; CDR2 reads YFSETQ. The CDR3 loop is CASSLVDRGDTGELFF. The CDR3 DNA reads TGCGCCAGCAGCTTGGTGGACAGGGGGGACACCGGGGAGCTGTTTTTT.

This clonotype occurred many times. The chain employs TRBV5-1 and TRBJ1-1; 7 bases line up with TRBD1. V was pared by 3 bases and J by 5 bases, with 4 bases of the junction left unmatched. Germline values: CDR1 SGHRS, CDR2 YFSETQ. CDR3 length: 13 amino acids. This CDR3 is CASSSFRGTEAFF. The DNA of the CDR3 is TGCGCCAGCAGCTCGTTCAGGGGGACTGAAGCTTTCTTT.

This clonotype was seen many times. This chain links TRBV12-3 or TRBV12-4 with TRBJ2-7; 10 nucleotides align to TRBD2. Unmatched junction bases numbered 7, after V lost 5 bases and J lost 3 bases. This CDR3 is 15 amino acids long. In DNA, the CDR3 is TGTGCCAGCAGTCCCCACGGACTAGCGGACTACGAGCAGTACTTC. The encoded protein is CASSPHGLADYEQYF.

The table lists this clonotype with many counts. CDR3 sequence reads: CASSSPTSGMGNEQFF. DNA of the CDR3: TGTGCCAGCAGTTCCCCAACTAGCGGGATGGGGAATGAGCAGTTCTTC. The chain carries TRBV6-5 and TRBJ2-1, with 10 nucleotides matching TRBD2. Losses at the gene ends were 4 bases for V and 7 bases for J; bases not matched to a gene: 10. Germline CDR1 is MNHEY and CDR2 is SVGAGI. CDR3 size: 16 residues.

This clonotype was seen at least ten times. The CDR3 sequence is CASRGQGASETQYF. The CDR3 DNA reads TGTGCCAGCAGGGGACAGGGGGCATCAGAGACCCAGTACTTC. The chain is built from TRBV5-4 and TRBJ2-5, with 12 nucleotides matching TRBD1. V trimming: 5 bases; J trimming: 4 bases; junction bases outside the gene matches: 3. Germline loops: CDR1 SGHNT, CDR2 YYREEE (reference sequence). CDR3 size: 14 residues.

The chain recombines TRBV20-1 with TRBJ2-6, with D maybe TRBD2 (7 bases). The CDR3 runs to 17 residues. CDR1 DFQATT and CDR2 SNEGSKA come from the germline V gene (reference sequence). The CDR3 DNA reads TGCTGTGTTTGTGGGGGGGCCACGCGCTCTGGGGCCAACGTCCTGACTTTC. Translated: CCVCGGATRSGANVLTF.

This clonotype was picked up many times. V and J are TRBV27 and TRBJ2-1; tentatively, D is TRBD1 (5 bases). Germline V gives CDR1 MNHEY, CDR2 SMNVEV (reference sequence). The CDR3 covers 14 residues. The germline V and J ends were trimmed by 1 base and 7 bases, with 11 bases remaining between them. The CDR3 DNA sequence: TGTGCCAGCAGTTTATTGGGCAGGGATAATGAGCAGTTCTTC. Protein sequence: CASSLLGRDNEQFF.

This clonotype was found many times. As DNA, the CDR3 is TGTGCCAGCAGTTTAGTTCGGACAGGGTCCTACAATGAGCAGTTCTTC. Amino acids: CASSLVRTGSYNEQFF. This chain links TRBV12-3 or TRBV12-4 with TRBJ2-1, with 8 bases aligning to TRBD1. CDR3 length equals 16 residues. The junction had 3 bases not matched to a gene; V was cut back by 1 base and J by 1 base.

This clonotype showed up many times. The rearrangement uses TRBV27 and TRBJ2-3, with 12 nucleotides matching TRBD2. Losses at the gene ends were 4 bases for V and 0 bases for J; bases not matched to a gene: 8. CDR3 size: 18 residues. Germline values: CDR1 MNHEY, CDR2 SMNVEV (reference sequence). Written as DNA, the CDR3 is TGTGCCAGCAGTTCAAGACTAGCGGGAGCCCTGAGCACAGATACGCAGTATTTT. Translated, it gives CASSSRLAGALSTDTQYF.

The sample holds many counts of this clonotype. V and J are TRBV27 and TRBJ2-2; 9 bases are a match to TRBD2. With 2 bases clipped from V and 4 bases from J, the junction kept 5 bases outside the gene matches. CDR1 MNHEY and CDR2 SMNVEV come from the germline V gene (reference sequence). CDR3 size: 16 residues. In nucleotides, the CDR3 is TGTGCCAGCAGTTTAGCGGGAGGGCTGGGCACCGGGGAGCTGTTTTTT. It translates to CASSLAGGLGTGELFF.

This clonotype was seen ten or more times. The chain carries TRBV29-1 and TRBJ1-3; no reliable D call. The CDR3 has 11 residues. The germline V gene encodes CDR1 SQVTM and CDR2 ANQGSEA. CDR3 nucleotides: TGCACCCGTGGCTCTGGAAACACCATATATTTT. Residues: CTRGSGNTIYF. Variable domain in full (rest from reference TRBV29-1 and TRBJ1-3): SAVISQKPSRDICQRGTSLTIQCQVDSQVTMMFWYRQQPGQSLTLIATANQGSEATYESGFVIDKFPISRPNLTFSTLTVSNMSPEDSSIYLCTRGSGNTIYFGEGSWLTVV.

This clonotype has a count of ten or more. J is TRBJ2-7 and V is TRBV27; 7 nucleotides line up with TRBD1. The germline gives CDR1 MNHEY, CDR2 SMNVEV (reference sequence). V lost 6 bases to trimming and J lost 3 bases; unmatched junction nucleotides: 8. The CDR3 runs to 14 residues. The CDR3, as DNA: TGTGCCAGCAGCGGGTCGCCAGGGGGCTACGAGCAGTACTTC. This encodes CASSGSPGGYEQYF.

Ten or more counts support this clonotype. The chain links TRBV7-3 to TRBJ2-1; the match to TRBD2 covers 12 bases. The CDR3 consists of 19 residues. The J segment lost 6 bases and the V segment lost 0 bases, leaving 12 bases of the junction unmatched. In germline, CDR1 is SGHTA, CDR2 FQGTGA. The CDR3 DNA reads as TGTGCCAGCAGCTTAACGGCTAGCGGGAGGGCCTTTGGTTTCAATGAGCAGTTCTTC. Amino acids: CASSLTASGRAFGFNEQFF.

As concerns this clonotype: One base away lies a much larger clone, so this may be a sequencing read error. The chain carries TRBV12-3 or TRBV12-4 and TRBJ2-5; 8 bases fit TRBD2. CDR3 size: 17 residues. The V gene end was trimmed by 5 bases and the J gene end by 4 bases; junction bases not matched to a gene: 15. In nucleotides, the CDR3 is TGTGCCAGCAGTCAAACGGGAATAGCGGGATTCGGAGAGACCCAGTACTTC. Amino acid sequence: CASSQTGIAGFGETQYF.

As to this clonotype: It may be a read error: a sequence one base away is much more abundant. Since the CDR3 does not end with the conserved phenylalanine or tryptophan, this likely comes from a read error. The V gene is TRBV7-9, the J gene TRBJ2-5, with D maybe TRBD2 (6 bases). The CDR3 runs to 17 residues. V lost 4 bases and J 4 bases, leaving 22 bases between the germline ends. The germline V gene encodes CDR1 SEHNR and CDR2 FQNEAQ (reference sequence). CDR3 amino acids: CASSYRRTNRQGETQYL. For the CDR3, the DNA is TGTGCCAGCAGCTACCGTCGGACTAACCGGCAGGGAGAGACCCAGTACCTC.

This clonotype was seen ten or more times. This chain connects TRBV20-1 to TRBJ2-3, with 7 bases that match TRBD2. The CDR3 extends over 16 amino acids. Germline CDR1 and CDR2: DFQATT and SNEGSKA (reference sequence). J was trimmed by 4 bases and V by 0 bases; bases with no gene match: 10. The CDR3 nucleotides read TGCAGTGCTAGAGATGTTCCGCGGGAGAGACCAGATACGCAGTATTTT. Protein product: CSARDVPRERPDTQYF.

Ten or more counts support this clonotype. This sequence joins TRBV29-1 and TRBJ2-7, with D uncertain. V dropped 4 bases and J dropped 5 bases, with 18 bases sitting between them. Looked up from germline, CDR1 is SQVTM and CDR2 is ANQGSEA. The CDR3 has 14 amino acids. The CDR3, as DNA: TGCAGCGTTGCTCCGGACCGCCTAGGCCACGAGCAGTACTTC. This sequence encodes CSVAPDRLGHEQYF.

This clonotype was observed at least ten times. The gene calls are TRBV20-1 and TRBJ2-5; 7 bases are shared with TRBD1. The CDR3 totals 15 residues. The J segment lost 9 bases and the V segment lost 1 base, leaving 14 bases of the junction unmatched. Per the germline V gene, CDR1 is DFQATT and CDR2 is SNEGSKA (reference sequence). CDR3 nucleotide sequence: TGCAGTGCTAGAGCCCTGGGACAGTATGGGGAGTCCCAGTACTTC. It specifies CSARALGQYGESQYF.

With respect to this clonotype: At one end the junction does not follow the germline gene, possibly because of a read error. CDR3 bases: TGCGCCAGCACCCCGGGACTAGCGTCCTTCAATGAGCAGTTCTTC. It yields the protein CASTPGLASFNEQFF. V gene TRBV4-3 combines with J gene TRBJ2-1; 10 bases fit TRBD2. The germline V gene encodes CDR1 LGHNA and CDR2 YSLEER. The CDR3 extends over 15 amino acids.

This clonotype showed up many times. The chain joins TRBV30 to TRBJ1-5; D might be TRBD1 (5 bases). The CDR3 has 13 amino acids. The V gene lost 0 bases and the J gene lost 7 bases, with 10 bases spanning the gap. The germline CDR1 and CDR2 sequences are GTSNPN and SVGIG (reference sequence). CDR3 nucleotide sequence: TGTGCCTGGAGTGTCCGGGGCTGGCAGCCCCAGCATTTT. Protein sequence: CAWSVRGWQPQHF.

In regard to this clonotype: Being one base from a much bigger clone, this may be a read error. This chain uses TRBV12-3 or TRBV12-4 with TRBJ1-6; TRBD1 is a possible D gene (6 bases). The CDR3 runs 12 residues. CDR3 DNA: TGTGCCAGCAGTCTCAGGGGTTCGGCCCTCCGCTTT. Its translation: CASSLRGSALRF.

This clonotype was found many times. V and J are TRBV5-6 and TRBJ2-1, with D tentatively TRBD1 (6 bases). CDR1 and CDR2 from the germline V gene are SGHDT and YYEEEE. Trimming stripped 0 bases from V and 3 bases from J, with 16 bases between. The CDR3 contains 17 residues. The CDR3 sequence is CASSLVGNRDHYNEQFF. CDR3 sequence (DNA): TGTGCCAGCAGCTTGGTGGGGAACAGGGACCACTACAATGAGCAGTTCTTC. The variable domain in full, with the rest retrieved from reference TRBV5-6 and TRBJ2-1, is DAGVTQSPTHLIKTRGQQVTLRCSPKSGHDTVSWYQQALGQGPQFIFQYYEEEERQRGNFPDRFSGHQFPNYSSELNVNALLLGDSALYLCASSLVGNRDHYNEQFFGPGTRLTVL.

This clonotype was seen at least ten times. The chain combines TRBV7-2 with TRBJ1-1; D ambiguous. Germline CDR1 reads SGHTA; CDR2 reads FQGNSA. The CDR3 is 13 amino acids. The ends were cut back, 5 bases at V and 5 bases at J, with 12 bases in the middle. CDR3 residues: CASSPLLRTEAFF. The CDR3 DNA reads TGTGCCAGCAGCCCTCTCCTGCGGACTGAAGCTTTCTTT.

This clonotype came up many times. This chain's CDR3 is CATSSGTGKVETQYF. CDR3 in DNA: TGTGCCACCAGCTCCGGGACAGGGAAGGTGGAGACCCAGTACTTC. V and J are TRBV15 and TRBJ2-5; TRBD1 agrees at 9 bases. The CDR3 consists of 15 residues. The germline V gene has CDR1 LNHNV and CDR2 YYDKDF (reference sequence). Trimming removed 5 bases from V and 5 bases from J; junction bases left unmatched: 9.

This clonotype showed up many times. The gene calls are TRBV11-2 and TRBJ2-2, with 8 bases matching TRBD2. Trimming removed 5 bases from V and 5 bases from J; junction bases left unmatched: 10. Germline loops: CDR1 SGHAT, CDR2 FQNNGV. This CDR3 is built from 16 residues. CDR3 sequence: CASSRMGREGTGELFF. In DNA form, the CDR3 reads TGTGCCAGCAGCCGTATGGGACGGGAGGGTACCGGGGAGCTGTTTTTT. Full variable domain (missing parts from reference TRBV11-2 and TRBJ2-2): EAGVAQSPRYKIIEKRQSVAFWCNPISGHATLYWYQQILGQGPKLLIQFQNNGVVDDSQLPKDRFSAERLKGVDSTLKIQPAKLEDSAVYLCASSRMGREGTGELFFGEGSRLTVL.

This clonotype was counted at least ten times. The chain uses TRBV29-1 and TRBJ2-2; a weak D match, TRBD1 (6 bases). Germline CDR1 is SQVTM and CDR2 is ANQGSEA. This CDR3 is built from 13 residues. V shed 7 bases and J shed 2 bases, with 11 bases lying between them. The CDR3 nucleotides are TGCAGCGGCCGGGACACCAACACCGGGGAGCTGTTTTTT. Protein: CSGRDTNTGELFF.

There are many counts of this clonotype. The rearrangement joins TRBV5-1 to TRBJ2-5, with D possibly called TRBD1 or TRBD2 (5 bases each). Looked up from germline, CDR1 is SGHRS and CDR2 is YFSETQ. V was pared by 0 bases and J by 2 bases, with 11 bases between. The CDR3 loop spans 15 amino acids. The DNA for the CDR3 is TGCGCCAGCAGCTTGGAGATGGGACCACAAGAGACCCAGTACTTC. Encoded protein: CASSLEMGPQETQYF.

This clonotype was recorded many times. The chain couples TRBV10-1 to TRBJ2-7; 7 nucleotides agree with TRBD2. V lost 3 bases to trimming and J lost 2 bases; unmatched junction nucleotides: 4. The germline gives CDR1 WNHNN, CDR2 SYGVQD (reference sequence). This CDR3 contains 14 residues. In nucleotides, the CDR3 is TGCGCCAGCAGTGATGAGCGGGACCCCTACGAGCAGTACTTC. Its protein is CASSDERDPYEQYF.

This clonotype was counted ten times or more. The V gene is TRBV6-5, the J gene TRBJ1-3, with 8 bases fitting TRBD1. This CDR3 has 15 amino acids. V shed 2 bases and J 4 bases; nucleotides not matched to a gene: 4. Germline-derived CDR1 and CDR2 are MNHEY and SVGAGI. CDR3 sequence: CASSYPQGGGNTIYF. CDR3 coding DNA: TGTGCCAGCAGTTACCCACAGGGGGGAGGAAACACCATATATTTT.

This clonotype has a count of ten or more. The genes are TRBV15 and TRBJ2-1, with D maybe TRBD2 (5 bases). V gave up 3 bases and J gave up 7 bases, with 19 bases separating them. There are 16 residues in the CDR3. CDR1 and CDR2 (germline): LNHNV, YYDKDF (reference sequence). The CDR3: CATSSQRRLPQNEQFF. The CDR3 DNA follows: TGTGCCACCAGCAGCCAGAGGAGGCTACCCCAAAATGAGCAGTTCTTC.